Each of the 29 T cell receptor beta chains below was sequenced from the same sample in a study of control samples from healthy donors and cancer patients. Clones were sequenced by immunoSEQ multiplex PCR, and TCRdb holds only the in-frame ones, with some missing. Among around 230,000 clones, 85% to 95% were seen once, and the ten largest hold approximately 1.5%. The sequenced sample consisted of blood. The receptor source for this set is a man between 50 and 59 years old in good health.

Comments on this clone: One junction end does not reproduce the germline sequence, and a read error may be involved. V and J are TRBV27 and TRBJ1-1; D might be TRBD1 (6 bases). This CDR3 is built from 15 residues. Germline V gene lookup returns CDR1 MNHEY and CDR2 SMNVEV (reference sequence). The CDR3 is CASSPYRDMNSEAFF. CDR3 DNA sequence: TGTGCCAGCAGTCCCTATAGGGACATGAACTCTGAAGCTTTCTTT.

The V and J genes are TRBV29-1 and TRBJ1-1; the D is unclear. The germline V gene has CDR1 SQVTM and CDR2 ANQGSEA. Trimming left V 5 bases short and J 2 bases short, with 6 bases between. The CDR3 runs 11 residues. The CDR3 nucleotides are TGCAGCGTTCAGTTCAACACTGAAGCTTTCTTT. Its translation is CSVQFNTEAFF.

V is TRBV27 and J is TRBJ2-3, with 10 bases lining up with TRBD1. V gave up 8 bases and J gave up 5 bases; unmatched junction bases: 16. Looked up from germline, CDR1 is MNHEY and CDR2 is SMNVEV (reference sequence). The CDR3 is 17 residues long. The CDR3 protein is CASRPIARDRGQDTQYF. In DNA, the CDR3 is TGTGCCAGCCGTCCCATAGCCCGGGACAGGGGACAAGATACGCAGTATTTT.

The chain uses TRBV3-1 (or the pseudogene TRBV3-2) and TRBJ1-4; 8 bases line up with TRBD1. The CDR3 runs 16 residues. V was pared by 0 bases and J by 8 bases, with 8 bases of the junction left unmatched. The V gene's germline CDR1 is LGHDT and CDR2 YNNKEL (reference sequence). CDR3: CASSQDRDRGGEKLFF. For the CDR3, the DNA is TGTGCCAGCAGCCAAGATCGTGACAGGGGAGGGGAAAAACTGTTTTTT.

In this sample, this clone turned up once. The V and J genes are TRBV28 and TRBJ2-6; D gene ambiguous. Germline V CDR1 and CDR2: MDHEN, SYDVKM. This CDR3 is built from 15 residues. The V end lost 7 bases, the J end lost 0 bases, and 10 bases lay between the germline ends. CDR3 residues: CASTQVTSGANVLTF. CDR3 DNA sequence: TGTGCCAGCACGCAGGTTACCTCTGGGGCCAACGTCCTGACTTTC.

The rearrangement links TRBV28 to TRBJ1-1; D remains unclear. Germline V CDR1 and CDR2: MDHEN, SYDVKM. V shed 8 bases and J shed 0 bases, with 10 bases lying between them. The CDR3 is 13 amino acids. The CDR3 region has the DNA TGTGCCAGCTATCAAAGTATGAACACTGAAGCTTTCTTT. It is translated as CASYQSMNTEAFF.

The CDR3 nucleotides are TGTGCCAGCAGCCTTTCTTCACGGGCCAACGGCCGGGATGGCTACACCTTC. This codes for CASSLSSRANGRDGYTF. V usage is TRBV7-9 and J usage is TRBJ1-2; D remains ambiguous. Trimming stripped 5 bases from V and 6 bases from J, with 25 bases between. The germline CDR1 and CDR2 sequences are SEHNR and FQNEAQ (reference sequence). CDR3 length: 17 amino acids.

V and J are TRBV3-1 (or the pseudogene TRBV3-2) and TRBJ1-1, with D maybe TRBD1 (5 bases). V was shortened by 6 bases and J by 2 bases, with 13 bases between the two germline ends. CDR3 length: 14 amino acids. The germline CDR1 and CDR2 sequences are LGHDT and YNNKEL (reference sequence). The CDR3 region is CASSPRGANTEAFF. In DNA, the CDR3 is TGTGCCAGCAGTCCCCGAGGGGCTAACACTGAAGCTTTCTTT.

This chain links TRBV28 with TRBJ1-4; D is uncertain. V was trimmed by 4 bases and J by 7 bases, leaving 13 bases between them. This CDR3 has 14 amino acids. Germline lookup yields CDR1 MDHEN and CDR2 SYDVKM. CDR3 loop: CASSSPPLVEKLFF. In DNA form, the CDR3 reads TGTGCCAGCAGTTCGCCCCCCCTAGTTGAAAAACTGTTTTTT. Based on the CDR3 plus reference TRBV28 and TRBJ1-4, the full variable domain is DVKVTQSSRYLVKRTGEKVFLECVQDMDHENMFWYRQDPGLGLRLIYFSYDVKMKEKGDIPEGYSVSREKKERFSLILESASTNQTSMYLCASSSPPLVEKLFFGSGTQLSVL.

The chain joins TRBV18 to TRBJ1-1; D possibly corresponds to TRBD1 (6 bases). Looked up from germline, CDR1 is KGHSH and CDR2 is LQKENI. V lost 2 bases and J 5 bases, leaving 15 bases between the germline ends. The length of the CDR3 is 15 residues. The CDR3 sequence is CASSPAEGGRTEAFF. The CDR3 coding sequence is TGTGCCAGCTCACCAGCGGAAGGGGGGCGGACTGAAGCTTTCTTT.

V and J are TRBV18 and TRBJ2-3; D gene unclear. This CDR3 contains 15 residues. Germline V CDR1 and CDR2: KGHSH, LQKENI. V was pared by 3 bases and J by 4 bases, with 14 bases between. CDR3 coding DNA: TGTGCCAGCTCACCTCCCGGACCAGCTGCAGATACGCAGTATTTT. This encodes CASSPPGPAADTQYF.

The chain joins TRBV30 to TRBJ2-4; 15 bases match TRBD2. CDR3 length: 21 residues. The V and J ends lost 4 bases and 0 bases, in that order; junction bases with no gene match: 16. Germline loops: CDR1 GTSNPN, CDR2 SVGIG (reference sequence). CDR3 amino acids: CAWTGPRGLAGGGLAKNIQYF. Written as DNA, the CDR3 is TGTGCCTGGACGGGACCCCGGGGACTAGCGGGGGGCGGATTAGCCAAAAACATTCAGTACTTC.

The chain links TRBV18 to TRBJ1-5; D is unclear. The CDR3 has 15 residues. The V gene's germline CDR1 is KGHSH and CDR2 LQKENI. The V end was cut by 2 bases, the J end by 2 bases, with 10 bases between. CDR3 region: CASSPEGRGNQPQHF. In nucleotides, the CDR3 is TGTGCCAGCTCACCAGAGGGCAGAGGCAATCAGCCCCAGCATTTT.

The CDR3 DNA sequence: TGTGCCAGCAGCCAGGCCGGAACTAATGAAAAACTGTTTTTT. It is translated as CASSQAGTNEKLFF. The chain has TRBV5-4 and TRBJ1-4; D is uncertain. V was cut by 4 bases and J by 1 base, with 8 bases left in between. The CDR3 consists of 14 residues. From germline, CDR1 is SGHNT and CDR2 YYREEE (reference sequence).

The chain links TRBV28 to TRBJ2-7, with 8 bases aligning to TRBD1. V shed 5 bases and J 12 bases; nucleotides not matched to a gene: 9. The CDR3 has 12 residues. CDR1 and CDR2 (germline): MDHEN, SYDVKM. The DNA of the CDR3 is TGTGCCAGCAGTCCCCCTGACAGGGGATCGTACTTC. It translates to CASSPPDRGSYF.

DNA for the CDR3: TGTGCCAGCTCACCCTTGGGACAGGGGGCTTCTGAAGCTTTCTTT. Protein product: CASSPLGQGASEAFF. The chain links TRBV18 to TRBJ1-1; 12 bases match TRBD1. V lost 3 bases, J lost 6 bases, and 5 bases stayed unmatched. The CDR3 extends over 15 amino acids. Germline values: CDR1 KGHSH, CDR2 LQKENI.

The genes are TRBV6-1 and TRBJ2-5; possible D gene TRBD2, 5 bases. V was pared by 2 bases and J by 4 bases, with 17 bases between. The CDR3 spans 16 residues. From germline, CDR1 is MNHNS and CDR2 SASEGT. Here the CDR3 reads CASSEWRKPELETQYF. Here the CDR3 DNA reads TGTGCCAGCAGTGAATGGAGGAAACCGGAACTAGAGACCCAGTACTTC.

This clone was seen only once. This rearrangement joins TRBV19 to TRBJ1-5, with D perhaps matching TRBD1 (5 bases). Trimming pared 1 base from V and 6 bases from J, leaving 7 bases between. This CDR3 contains 13 residues. In germline, CDR1 is LNHDA, CDR2 SQIVND (reference sequence). Here the CDR3 reads CASSIGGGQPQHF. CDR3 bases: TGTGCCAGTAGTATAGGGGGCGGTCAGCCCCAGCATTTT.

The gene calls are TRBV5-1 and TRBJ2-1; D not certain. The germline CDR1 and CDR2 sequences are SGHRS and YFSETQ. The length of the CDR3 is 15 residues. Between the trimmed V and J ends, which lost 4 bases and 0 bases, there was a span of 11 bases. The CDR3 protein is CASSASASSYNEQFF. The CDR3 region has the DNA TGCGCCAGCAGCGCTAGTGCGAGCTCCTACAATGAGCAGTTCTTC.

The chain is built from TRBV5-1 and TRBJ1-1; TRBD1 agrees at 7 bases. The CDR3 is 14 amino acids. Losses at the gene ends were 0 bases for V and 3 bases for J; bases not matched to a gene: 2. CDR1 is SGHRS and CDR2 is YFSETQ in the germline V gene. The CDR3 DNA reads TGCGCCAGCAGCTTGGTGCAGGGGGACACTGAAGCTTTCTTT. Translated, it gives CASSLVQGDTEAFF.

The J gene is TRBJ2-7, the V gene TRBV6-2 or TRBV6-3; 10 nucleotides align to TRBD1. The germline V gene has CDR1 MNHEY and CDR2 SVGEGT. This CDR3 has 15 amino acids. V shed 8 bases and J 1 base; nucleotides not matched to a gene: 8. The CDR3 DNA reads as TGTGCCAGCGGCCGGGACAGGGGTTTTTCCTACGAGCAGTACTTC. This gives the protein CASGRDRGFSYEQYF.

The rearrangement joins TRBV6-5 to TRBJ1-6; 7 nucleotides line up with TRBD1. The ends lost 4 bases at V and 10 bases at J; junction bases unmatched: 7. The CDR3 contains 14 residues. CDR1 and CDR2 (germline): MNHEY, SVGAGI. The CDR3 DNA is TGTGCCAGCAGTTGGGACAGAACGGACTCACCCCTCCACTTT. Protein sequence: CASSWDRTDSPLHF.

This clone was recorded once. The rearrangement uses TRBV7-9 and TRBJ2-5, with D unclear. V lost 0 bases and J lost 2, with 7 bases in between. This CDR3 is built from 14 residues. Germline V gene lookup returns CDR1 SEHNR and CDR2 FQNEAQ (reference sequence). DNA of the CDR3: TGTGCCAGCAGCTTAGCCGGGTCACAAGAGACCCAGTACTTC. Translating gives CASSLAGSQETQYF. The full variable domain, rest sourced from reference TRBV7-9 and TRBJ2-5, is DTGVSQNPRHKITKRGQNVTFRCDPISEHNRLYWYRQTLGQGPEFLTYFQNEAQLEKSRLLSDRFSAERPKGSFSTLEIQRTEQGDSAMYLCASSLAGSQETQYFGPGTRLLVL.

The J gene is TRBJ2-7, the V gene TRBV7-9; D not certain. The germline V gene encodes CDR1 SEHNR and CDR2 FQNEAQ (reference sequence). V was shortened by 2 bases and J by 0 bases, with 11 bases between the two germline ends. The CDR3 runs to 15 residues. CDR3 DNA: TGTGCCAGCAGCTTATCTGGTGTCGGCTCCTACGAGCAGTACTTC. The encoded protein is CASSLSGVGSYEQYF.

Details on this clone: The junction shows a germline mismatch at one end, possibly a read error. This sequence joins TRBV5-5 and TRBJ2-7; D call uncertain. The CDR3 runs to 14 residues. Germline CDR1 and CDR2: SGHKS and YYEKEE (reference sequence). In nucleotides, the CDR3 is TGTGCCAACAGCTTGGTGGAACGTTCCTACGAGCAGTACTTC. Amino acids: CANSLVERSYEQYF.

This chain joins TRBV6-5 and TRBJ2-7; perhaps TRBD1 as D (5 bases). The CDR3 loop spans 14 amino acids. Between the trimmed V and J ends, which lost 5 bases and 2 bases, there was a span of 13 bases. Looked up from germline, CDR1 is MNHEY and CDR2 is SVGAGI. CDR3 protein: CASSRLDTTYEQYV. CDR3 in DNA: TGTGCCAGCAGTCGCTTGGACACTACCTACGAGCAGTACGTC.

The chain joins TRBV3-1 (or the pseudogene TRBV3-2) to TRBJ2-1, with D unclear. Germline-derived CDR1 and CDR2 are LGHDT and YNNKEL (reference sequence). The CDR3 sequence is 15 residues long. V shed 2 bases and J shed 10 bases, with 18 bases lying between them. CDR3: CASSQMLGGLREQFF. In DNA, the CDR3 is TGTGCCAGCAGCCAAATGTTGGGTGGCCTAAGGGAGCAGTTCTTC.

This chain connects TRBV3-1 (or the pseudogene TRBV3-2) to TRBJ1-1, with D possibly being TRBD1 (6 bases). V was clipped by 1 base and J by 7 bases, with 7 bases between them. Germline CDR1 is LGHDT and CDR2 is YNNKEL (reference sequence). CDR3 size: 12 residues. The CDR3 nucleotides are TGTGCCAGCAGCCAAGGGGGGCTTGAAGCTTTCTTT. This sequence encodes CASSQGGLEAFF.

J is TRBJ1-4 and V is TRBV11-2; D ambiguous. Germline-derived CDR1 and CDR2 are SGHAT and FQNNGV. Trimming stripped 2 bases from V and 7 bases from J, with 17 bases between. The CDR3 runs 16 residues. CDR3 sequence (DNA): TGTGCCAGCAGCTTATTTTTAGGAGGTTCCAGTGAAAAACTGTTTTTT. The encoded protein is CASSLFLGGSSEKLFF.